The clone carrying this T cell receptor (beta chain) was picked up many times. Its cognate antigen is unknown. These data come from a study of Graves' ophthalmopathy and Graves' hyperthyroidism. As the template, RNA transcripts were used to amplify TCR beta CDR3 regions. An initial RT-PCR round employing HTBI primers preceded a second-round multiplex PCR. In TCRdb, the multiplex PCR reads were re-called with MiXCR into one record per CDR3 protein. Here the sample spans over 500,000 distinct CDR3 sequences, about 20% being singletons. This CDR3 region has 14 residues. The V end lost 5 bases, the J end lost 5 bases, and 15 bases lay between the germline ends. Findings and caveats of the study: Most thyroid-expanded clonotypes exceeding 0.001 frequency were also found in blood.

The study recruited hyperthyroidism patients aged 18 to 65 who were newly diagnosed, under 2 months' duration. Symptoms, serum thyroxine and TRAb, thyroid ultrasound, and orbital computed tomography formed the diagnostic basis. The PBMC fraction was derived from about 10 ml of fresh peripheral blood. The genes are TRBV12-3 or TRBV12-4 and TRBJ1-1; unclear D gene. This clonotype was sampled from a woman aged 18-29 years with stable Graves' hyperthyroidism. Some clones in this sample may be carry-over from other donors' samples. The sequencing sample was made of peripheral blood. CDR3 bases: TGTGCCAGCAGTCTTATGGGCCTTGGGACTGAAGCTTTCTTT. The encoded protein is CASSLMGLGTEAFF.